This TCR beta chain was captured by sequencing in a study of T cell responses to AZD1222 COVID-19 vaccine. Study-wide results and limits: Across the whole spike, CD4 TCRs peaked at regions 160-218 and 743-854.

A remark on this clone: Its antigen is as yet unknown.

Only in-frame clones appear in the TCRdb table, and some are missing; sequencing was by immunoSEQ multiplex PCR. The table has about 150,000 clones, roughly 92% seen once. This receptor was taken from an adult who received the AZD1222 COVID-19 vaccine. Sequencing used peripheral blood, obtained 28 days after the second AZD1222 dose.

The CDR3 region is CASSYFPSGNQETQYF. In DNA form, the CDR3 reads TGTGCCAGCAGTTACTTTCCTAGCGGTAACCAAGAGACCCAGTACTTC. V is TRBV6-2 or TRBV6-3 and J is TRBJ2-5; 7 nucleotides align to TRBD2. With V trimmed by 1 base and J by 0 bases, 5 bases remained unmatched. The CDR3 totals 16 residues. Germline assignment: CDR1 MNHEY and CDR2 SVGEGT.